This T cell receptor (beta chain) was identified during a study of cytomegalovirus exposure and HLA in healthy donors. Whole-study results and caveats: When analyzed later, a missense DCLRE1C variant was found to be linked to TCR beta V- and J-gene trimming.

A word on this clone: What it binds is not known. Different DNA sequences within this sample yield the same CDR3.

The germline V and J ends were trimmed by 3 bases and 0 bases, with 5 bases remaining between them. This CDR3 is built from 13 residues. Germline assignment: CDR1 LNHDA and CDR2 SQIVND (reference sequence). 13 Jbeta primers and 60 Vbeta primers were used for the PCR. Here immunoSEQ multiplex PCR was the method, and the copy in TCRdb shows in-frame clones only, minus some. The data contain about 280,000 clones, around 90% of them seen just once; the ten biggest clones take up roughly 2.3%. The sample was PBMCs. This chain links TRBV19 with TRBJ1-1; D remains unclear. The source of this sequence is a young woman in good health and CMV-seronegative. The CDR3 sequence is CASSISVNTEAFF. The CDR3, as DNA: TGTGCCAGTAGTATCTCAGTGAACACTGAAGCTTTCTTT.